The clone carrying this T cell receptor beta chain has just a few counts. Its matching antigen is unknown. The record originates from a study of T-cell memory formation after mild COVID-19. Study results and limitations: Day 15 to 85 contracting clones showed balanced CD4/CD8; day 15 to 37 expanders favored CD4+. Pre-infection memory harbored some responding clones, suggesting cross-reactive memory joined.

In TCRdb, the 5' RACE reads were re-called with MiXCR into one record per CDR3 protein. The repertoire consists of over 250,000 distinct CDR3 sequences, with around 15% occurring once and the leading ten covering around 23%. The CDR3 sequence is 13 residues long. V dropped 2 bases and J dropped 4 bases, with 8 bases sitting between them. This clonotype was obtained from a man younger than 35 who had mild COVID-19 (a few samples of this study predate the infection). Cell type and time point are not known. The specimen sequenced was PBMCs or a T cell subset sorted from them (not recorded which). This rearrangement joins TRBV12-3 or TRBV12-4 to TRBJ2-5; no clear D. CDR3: CASSLNLPETQYF. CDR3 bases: TGTGCCAGCAGTTTAAACCTCCCAGAGACCCAGTACTTC.